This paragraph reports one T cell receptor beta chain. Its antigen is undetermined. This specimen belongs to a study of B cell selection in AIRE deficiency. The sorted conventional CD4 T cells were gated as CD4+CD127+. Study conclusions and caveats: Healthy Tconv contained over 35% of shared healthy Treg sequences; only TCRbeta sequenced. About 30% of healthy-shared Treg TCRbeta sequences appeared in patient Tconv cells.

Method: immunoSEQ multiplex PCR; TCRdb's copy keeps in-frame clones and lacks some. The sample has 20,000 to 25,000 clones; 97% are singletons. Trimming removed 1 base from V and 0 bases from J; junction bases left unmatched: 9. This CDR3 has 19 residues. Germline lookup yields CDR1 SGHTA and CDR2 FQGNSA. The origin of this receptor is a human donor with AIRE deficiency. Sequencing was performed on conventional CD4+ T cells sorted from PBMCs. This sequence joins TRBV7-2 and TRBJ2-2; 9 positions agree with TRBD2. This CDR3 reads CASSLVISGRLANTGELFF. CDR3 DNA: TGTGCCAGCAGCTTAGTAATTAGCGGGAGATTGGCGAACACCGGGGAGCTGTTTTTT.